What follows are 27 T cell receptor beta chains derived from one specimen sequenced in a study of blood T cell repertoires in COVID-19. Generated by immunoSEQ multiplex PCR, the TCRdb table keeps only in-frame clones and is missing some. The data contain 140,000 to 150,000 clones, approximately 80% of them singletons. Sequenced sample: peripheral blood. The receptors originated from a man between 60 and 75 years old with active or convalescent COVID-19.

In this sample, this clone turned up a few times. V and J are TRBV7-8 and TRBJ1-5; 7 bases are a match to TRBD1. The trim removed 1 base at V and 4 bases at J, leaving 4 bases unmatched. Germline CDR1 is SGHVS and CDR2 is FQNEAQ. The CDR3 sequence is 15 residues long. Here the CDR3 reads CASSLVRGRNQPQHF. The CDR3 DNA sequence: TGTGCCAGCAGCTTAGTAAGGGGGCGAAATCAGCCCCAGCATTTT.

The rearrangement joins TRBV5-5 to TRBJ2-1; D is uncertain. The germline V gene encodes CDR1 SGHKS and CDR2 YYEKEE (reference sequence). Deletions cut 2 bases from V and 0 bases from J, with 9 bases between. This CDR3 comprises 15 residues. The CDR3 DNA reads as TGTGCCAGCAGCTTTGACTCCAGCTCCTACAATGAGCAGTTCTTC. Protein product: CASSFDSSSYNEQFF. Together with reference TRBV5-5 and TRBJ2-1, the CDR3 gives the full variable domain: DAGVTQSPTHLIKTRGQQVTLRCSPISGHKSVSWYQQVLGQGPQFIFQYYEKEERGRGNFPDRFSARQFPNYSSELNVNALLLGDSALYLCASSFDSSSYNEQFFGPGTRLTVL.

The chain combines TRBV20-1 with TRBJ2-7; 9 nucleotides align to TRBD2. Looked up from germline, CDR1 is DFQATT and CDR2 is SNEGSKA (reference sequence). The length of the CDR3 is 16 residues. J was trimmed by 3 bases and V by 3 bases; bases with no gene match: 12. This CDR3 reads CSASLGSGRNFYEQYF. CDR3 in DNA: TGCAGTGCTAGTCTGGGTAGCGGGAGAAATTTCTACGAGCAGTACTTC.

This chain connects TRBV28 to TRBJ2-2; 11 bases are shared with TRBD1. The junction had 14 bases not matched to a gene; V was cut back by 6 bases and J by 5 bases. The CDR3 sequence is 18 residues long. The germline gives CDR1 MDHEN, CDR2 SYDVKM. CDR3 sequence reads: CASRVPRGDRGDTGELFF. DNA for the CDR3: TGTGCCAGCAGAGTCCCTCGCGGGGACAGGGGGGATACCGGGGAGCTGTTTTTT.

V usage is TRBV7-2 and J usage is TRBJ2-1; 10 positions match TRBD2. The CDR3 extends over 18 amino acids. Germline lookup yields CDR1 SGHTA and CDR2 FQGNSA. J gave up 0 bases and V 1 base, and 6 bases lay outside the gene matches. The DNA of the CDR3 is TGTGCCAGCAGCTTAGAAAAACTAGCGGGACCCTCCTACAATGAGCAGTTCTTC. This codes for CASSLEKLAGPSYNEQFF.

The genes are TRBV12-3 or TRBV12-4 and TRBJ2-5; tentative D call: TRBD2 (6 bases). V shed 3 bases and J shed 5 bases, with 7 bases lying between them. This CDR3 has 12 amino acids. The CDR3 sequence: CASSLGRETQYF. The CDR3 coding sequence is TGTGCCAGCAGTTTGGGGAGGGAGACCCAGTACTTC.

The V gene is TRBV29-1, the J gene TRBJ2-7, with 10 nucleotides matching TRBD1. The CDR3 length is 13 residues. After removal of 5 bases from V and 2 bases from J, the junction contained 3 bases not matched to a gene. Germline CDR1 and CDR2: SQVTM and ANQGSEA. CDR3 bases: TGCAGCGTTACCGGGACAGGGGCCTACGAGCAGTACTTC. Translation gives CSVTGTGAYEQYF.

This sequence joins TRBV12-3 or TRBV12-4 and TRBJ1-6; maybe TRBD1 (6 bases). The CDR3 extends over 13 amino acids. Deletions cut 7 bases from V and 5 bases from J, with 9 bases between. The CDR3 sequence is CASKAGDNSPLHF. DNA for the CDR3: TGTGCCAGCAAGGCAGGGGATAATTCACCCCTCCACTTT.

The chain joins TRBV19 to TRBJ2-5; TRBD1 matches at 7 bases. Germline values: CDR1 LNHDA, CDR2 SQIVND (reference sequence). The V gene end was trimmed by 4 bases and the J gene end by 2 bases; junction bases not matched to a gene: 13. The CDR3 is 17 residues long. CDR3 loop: CASSTPLRDSRQETQYF. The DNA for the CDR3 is TGTGCCAGTAGTACCCCCCTCCGGGACAGCAGACAAGAGACCCAGTACTTC. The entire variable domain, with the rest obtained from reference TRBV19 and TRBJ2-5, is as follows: DGGITQSPKYLFRKEGQNVTLSCEQNLNHDAMYWYRQDPGQGLRLIYYSQIVNDFQKGDIAEGYSVSREKKESFPLTVTSAQKNPTAFYLCASSTPLRDSRQETQYFGPGTRLLVL.

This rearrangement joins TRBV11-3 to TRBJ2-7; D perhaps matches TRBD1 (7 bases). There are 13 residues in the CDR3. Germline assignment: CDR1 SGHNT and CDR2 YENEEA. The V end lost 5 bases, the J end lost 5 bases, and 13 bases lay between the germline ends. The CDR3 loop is CASSAGGMDEQYF. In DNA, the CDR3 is TGTGCCAGCAGCGCAGGGGGGATGGACGAGCAGTACTTC.

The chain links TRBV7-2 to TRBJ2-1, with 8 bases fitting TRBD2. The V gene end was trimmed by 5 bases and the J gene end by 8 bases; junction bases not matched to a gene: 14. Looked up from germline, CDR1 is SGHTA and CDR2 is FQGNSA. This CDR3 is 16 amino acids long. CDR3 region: CASSTAPGLVRHEQFF. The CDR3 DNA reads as TGTGCCAGCAGCACGGCACCGGGACTAGTAAGGCATGAGCAGTTCTTC.

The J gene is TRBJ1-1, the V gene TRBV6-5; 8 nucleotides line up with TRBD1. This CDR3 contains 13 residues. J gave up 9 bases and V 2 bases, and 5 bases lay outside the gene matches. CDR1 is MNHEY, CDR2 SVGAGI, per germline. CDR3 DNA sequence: TGTGCCAGCAGTTACCGGGACAGGAGTAAAGCTTTCTTT. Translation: CASSYRDRSKAFF.

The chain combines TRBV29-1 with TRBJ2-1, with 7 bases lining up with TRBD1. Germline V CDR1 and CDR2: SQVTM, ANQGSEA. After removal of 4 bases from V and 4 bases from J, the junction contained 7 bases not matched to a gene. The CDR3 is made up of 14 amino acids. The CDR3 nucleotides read TGCAGCGTTGTTAGAGGGGGCGTATACAATGAGCAGTTCTTC. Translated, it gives CSVVRGGVYNEQFF.

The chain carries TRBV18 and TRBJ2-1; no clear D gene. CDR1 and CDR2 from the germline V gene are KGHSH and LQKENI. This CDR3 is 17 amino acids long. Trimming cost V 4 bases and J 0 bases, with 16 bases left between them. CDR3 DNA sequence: TGTGCCAGCTCACTAAACAGACCCGAAAGCTCCTACAATGAGCAGTTCTTC. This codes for CASSLNRPESSYNEQFF.

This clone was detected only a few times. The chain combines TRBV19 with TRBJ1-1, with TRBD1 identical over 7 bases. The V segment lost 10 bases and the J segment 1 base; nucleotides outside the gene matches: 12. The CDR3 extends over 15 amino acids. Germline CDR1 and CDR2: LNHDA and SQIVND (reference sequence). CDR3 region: CATLGRGRENTEAFF. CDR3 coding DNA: TGTGCCACCCTCGGGAGGGGGCGGGAGAACACTGAAGCTTTCTTT.

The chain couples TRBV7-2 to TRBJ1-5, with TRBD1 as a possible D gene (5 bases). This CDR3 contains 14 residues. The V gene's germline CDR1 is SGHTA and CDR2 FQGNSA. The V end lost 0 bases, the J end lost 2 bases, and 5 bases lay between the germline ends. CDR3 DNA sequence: TGTGCCAGCAGCTTAGCAGGGGGCAATCAGCCCCAGCATTTT. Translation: CASSLAGGNQPQHF.

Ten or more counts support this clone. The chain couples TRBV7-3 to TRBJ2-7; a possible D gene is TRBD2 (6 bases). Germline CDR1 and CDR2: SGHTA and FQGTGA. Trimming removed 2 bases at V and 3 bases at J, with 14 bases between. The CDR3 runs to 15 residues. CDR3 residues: CASSLSSSGGYEQYF. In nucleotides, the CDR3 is TGTGCCAGCAGCTTATCCAGTAGCGGAGGCTACGAGCAGTACTTC.

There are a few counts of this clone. Written as DNA, the CDR3 is TGTGCCAGCAGGACAGGGTTTAGCAATCAGCCCCAGCATTTT. Amino acids: CASRTGFSNQPQHF. The chain recombines TRBV27 with TRBJ1-5; 7 bases fit TRBD1. CDR3 length equals 14 residues. The germline CDR1 and CDR2 sequences are MNHEY and SMNVEV (reference sequence). The trim removed 6 bases at V and 0 bases at J, leaving 2 bases unmatched.

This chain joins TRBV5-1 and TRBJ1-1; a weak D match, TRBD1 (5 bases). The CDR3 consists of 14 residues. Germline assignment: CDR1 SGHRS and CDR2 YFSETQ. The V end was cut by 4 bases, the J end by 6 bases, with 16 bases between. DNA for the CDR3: TGCGCCAGCAGCGAGGGACTCCCGGGAGCTGAAGCTTTCTTT. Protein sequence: CASSEGLPGAEAFF.

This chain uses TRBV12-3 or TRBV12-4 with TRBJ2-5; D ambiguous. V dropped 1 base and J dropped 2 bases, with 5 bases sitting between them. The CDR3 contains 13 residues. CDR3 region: CASSLVYQETQYF. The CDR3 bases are TGTGCCAGCAGTTTAGTCTATCAAGAGACCCAGTACTTC.

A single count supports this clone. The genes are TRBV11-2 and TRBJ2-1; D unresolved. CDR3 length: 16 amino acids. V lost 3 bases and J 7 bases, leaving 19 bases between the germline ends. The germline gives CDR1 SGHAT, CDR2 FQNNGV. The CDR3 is CASSFTSLAFGNEQFF. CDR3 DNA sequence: TGTGCCAGCAGCTTTACTTCGTTAGCCTTCGGAAATGAGCAGTTCTTC.

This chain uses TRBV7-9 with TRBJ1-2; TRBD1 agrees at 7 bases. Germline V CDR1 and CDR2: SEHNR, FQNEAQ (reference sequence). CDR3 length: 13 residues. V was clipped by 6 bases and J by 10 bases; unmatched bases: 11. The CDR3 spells CASSPDRARDYTF. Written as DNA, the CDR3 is TGTGCCAGCAGTCCAGACAGGGCCAGGGACTACACCTTC.

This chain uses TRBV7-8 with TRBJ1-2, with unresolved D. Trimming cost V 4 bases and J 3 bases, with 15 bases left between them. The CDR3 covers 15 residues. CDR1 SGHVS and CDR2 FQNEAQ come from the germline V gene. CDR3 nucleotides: TGTGCCAGCAGCTCAAGTGATGAGAGAGACTATGGCTACACCTTC. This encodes CASSSSDERDYGYTF.

CDR3: CASSLPPFGTPNRLSGNTIYF. For the CDR3, the DNA is TGTGCCAGCAGCCTCCCTCCTTTTGGGACACCAAACAGACTCTCTGGAAACACCATATATTTT. The chain carries TRBV28 and TRBJ1-3, with D possibly being TRBD1 (6 bases). The germline CDR1 and CDR2 sequences are MDHEN and SYDVKM. Trimming removed 6 bases from V and 0 bases from J, with 30 bases in between. The length of the CDR3 is 21 residues.

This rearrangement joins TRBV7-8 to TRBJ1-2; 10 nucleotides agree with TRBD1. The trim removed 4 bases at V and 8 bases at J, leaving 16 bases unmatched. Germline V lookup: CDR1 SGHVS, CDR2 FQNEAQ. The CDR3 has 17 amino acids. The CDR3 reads CASSSGAYRDRGRGYTF. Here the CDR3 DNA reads TGTGCCAGCAGCTCGGGGGCTTACCGGGACAGGGGACGAGGCTACACCTTC.

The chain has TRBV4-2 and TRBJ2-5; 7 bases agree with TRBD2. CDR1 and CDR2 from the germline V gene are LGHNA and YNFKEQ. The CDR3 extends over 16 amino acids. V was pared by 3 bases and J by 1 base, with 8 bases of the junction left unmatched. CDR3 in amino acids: CASSHPPASGQETQYF. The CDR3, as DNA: TGTGCCAGCAGCCACCCGCCGGCTAGCGGCCAAGAGACCCAGTACTTC.

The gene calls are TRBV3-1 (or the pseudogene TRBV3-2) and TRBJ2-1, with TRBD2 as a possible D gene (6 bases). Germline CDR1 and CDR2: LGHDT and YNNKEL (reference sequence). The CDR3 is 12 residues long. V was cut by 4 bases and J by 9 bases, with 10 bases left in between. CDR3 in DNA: TGTGCCAGCAGCCGGCCGGGACTTGAGCAGTTCTTC. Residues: CASSRPGLEQFF.